This is a list of T cell receptor beta chains from one sample in a study of T cells in localized non-small cell lung cancer. Generated by immunoSEQ multiplex PCR, the TCRdb table keeps only in-frame clones and is missing some. The sample gives 17,000 or so clones, about 86% of which show up once; roughly 34% is in the top ten. The sequences come from peripheral blood, collected before any cancer treatment. Source of these receptors: a male donor at least 60 years old with stage III lung adenocarcinoma. The CDR3 runs from the conserved cysteine through the conserved F or W. Fields, in order: V gene, D gene, clone size, CDR3 protein. The D gene is left open where the match is weak. Rows may omit the clone size; those that give it use once, few, many or a size class.

V: TRBV7-6
D: NA
size: NA
CDR3: CASSSPAASGNTIYF

V: TRBV11-2
D: TRBD1
size: NA
CDR3: CASSKKSDRGLNEQYF

V: TRBV16
D: TRBD1
size: NA
CDR3: CASSQSPGQGSWQYF

V: TRBV27
D: NA
size: medium-sized
CDR3: CASSLSRSGEQYF

V: TRBV2
D: TRBD1
size: NA
CDR3: CASRGTEIGGYTF

V: TRBV7-9
D: NA
size: NA
CDR3: CASSGTWEKLFF

V: TRBV19
D: NA
size: NA
CDR3: CASSIVSKISNQPQHF

V: TRBV5-8
D: TRBD1
size: once
CDR3: CASSLKGQGPWTRGYGYTF

V: TRBV5-4
D: TRBD1
size: NA
CDR3: CASSFDRGWSYTF

V: TRBV5-5
D: TRBD1
size: few
CDR3: CASSLETGDYEQYF

V: TRBV6-5
D: TRBD1
size: NA
CDR3: CASSYQGGDEQFF

V: TRBV5-6
D: TRBD1
size: NA
CDR3: CASSSTGGLQPQHF

V: TRBV2
D: TRBD2
size: NA
CDR3: CASGGLAGVLGELFF

V: TRBV20-1
D: NA
size: NA
CDR3: CSAVRTSAFF

V: TRBV10-1
D: NA
size: NA
CDR3: CASSVGMNTEAFF

V: TRBV5-5
D: TRBD2
size: NA
CDR3: CASSMSRLAGDRINEQFF

V: TRBV5-1
D: TRBD2
size: NA
CDR3: CASSPSGGAVADTQYF

V: TRBV7-9
D: TRBD1
size: once
CDR3: CASSSDRTGPETQYF

V: TRBV30
D: NA
size: NA
CDR3: CAWSRGVDSNQPQHF

V: TRBV30
D: NA
size: NA
CDR3: CAWKSSALAAFF

V: TRBV9
D: TRBD1
size: NA
CDR3: CASSAATGTEAFF

V: TRBV6-5
D: NA
size: few
CDR3: CASSQGPYGYTF

V: TRBV11-2
D: TRBD1
size: once
CDR3: CASRPPGQLYGYTF

V: TRBV27
D: NA
size: NA
CDR3: CASSRWGGLDNSPLHF

V: TRBV5-1
D: TRBD1
size: NA
CDR3: CASSYGQGANTIYF

V: TRBV5-1
D: NA
size: once
CDR3: CASSLAPVMNTEAFF

V: TRBV2
D: NA
size: NA
CDR3: CASSVRGYAEAFF

V: TRBV21-1
D: NA
size: NA
CDR3: CASSTRPDRLCPTPGSTEAFF

V: TRBV6-6
D: NA
size: NA
CDR3: CASQRGQNYGYTF

V: TRBV2
D: TRBD2
size: NA
CDR3: CASSERLNWRGDNEQFF

V: TRBV6-5
D: NA
size: NA
CDR3: CASKGRREQYF

V: TRBV11-2
D: NA
size: NA
CDR3: CASSLNEKLFF

V: TRBV5-1
D: TRBD1
size: NA
CDR3: CASSLAARGVTNSPLHF

V: TRBV7-3
D: NA
size: once
CDR3: CASSLISGTGELFF

V: TRBV9
D: TRBD1
size: NA
CDR3: CASSVDRGRGEKLFF

V: TRBV7-8
D: TRBD1
size: NA
CDR3: CASSMTGGEFQPQHF

V: TRBV6-1
D: NA
size: NA
CDR3: CASRAPSNEQFF

V: TRBV4-1
D: NA
size: NA
CDR3: CASSQVFSRSSNQPQHF

V: TRBV10-1
D: NA
size: NA
CDR3: CASQAQGTTEAFF

V: TRBV10-1
D: NA
size: NA
CDR3: CASSGGGRPNTEAFF

V: TRBV6-5
D: NA
size: NA
CDR3: CASSRYTGFGNEQYF

V: TRBV27
D: TRBD2
size: NA
CDR3: CASTPSGGGELFF

V: TRBV10-1
D: NA
size: NA
CDR3: CASSPEWDTQYF

V: TRBV5-5
D: NA
size: NA
CDR3: CASSLGGAQDGYTF

V: TRBV6-5
D: NA
size: NA
CDR3: CASRYGGTEAFF

V: TRBV2
D: NA
size: few
CDR3: CASSEWQGTEAFF

V: TRBV7-6
D: NA
size: NA
CDR3: CASSWTDSNEKLFF

V: TRBV2
D: NA
size: NA
CDR3: CASSERTEAFF

V: TRBV7-9
D: NA
size: NA
CDR3: CASSLVQGYTGELFF

V: TRBV5-4
D: TRBD2
size: NA
CDR3: CASSSRIAGADTQYF

V: TRBV6-5
D: NA
size: NA
CDR3: CASSPQQWRGYGYTF

V: TRBV18
D: NA
size: few
CDR3: CASSPRENYGYTF